The clone carrying this T cell receptor (beta chain) has ten or more counts. The data derive from a study of T cell repertoires in cytomegalovirus infection. TCRdb redid the calling of the reads with MiXCR, one entry per CDR3 protein. This sample has fewer than 250,000 distinct CDR3 sequences, with approximately 13% found just once. The CDR3 is made up of 14 amino acids. Germline V gene lookup returns CDR1 ENHRY and CDR2 SYGVKD. V dropped 7 bases and J dropped 14 bases, with 26 bases sitting between them. The sequence was collected from a human donor in good health (CMV status not recorded). Some clones in this sample may be carry-over from other donors' samples. The chain recombines TRBV10-3 with TRBJ1-2; maybe TRBD1 (6 bases). The specimen was PBMCs. DNA of the CDR3: TGTGCCATCACCAACTGGGACACCGATGGGCCTGCTACCTTC. Amino acid sequence: CAITNWDTDGPATF.